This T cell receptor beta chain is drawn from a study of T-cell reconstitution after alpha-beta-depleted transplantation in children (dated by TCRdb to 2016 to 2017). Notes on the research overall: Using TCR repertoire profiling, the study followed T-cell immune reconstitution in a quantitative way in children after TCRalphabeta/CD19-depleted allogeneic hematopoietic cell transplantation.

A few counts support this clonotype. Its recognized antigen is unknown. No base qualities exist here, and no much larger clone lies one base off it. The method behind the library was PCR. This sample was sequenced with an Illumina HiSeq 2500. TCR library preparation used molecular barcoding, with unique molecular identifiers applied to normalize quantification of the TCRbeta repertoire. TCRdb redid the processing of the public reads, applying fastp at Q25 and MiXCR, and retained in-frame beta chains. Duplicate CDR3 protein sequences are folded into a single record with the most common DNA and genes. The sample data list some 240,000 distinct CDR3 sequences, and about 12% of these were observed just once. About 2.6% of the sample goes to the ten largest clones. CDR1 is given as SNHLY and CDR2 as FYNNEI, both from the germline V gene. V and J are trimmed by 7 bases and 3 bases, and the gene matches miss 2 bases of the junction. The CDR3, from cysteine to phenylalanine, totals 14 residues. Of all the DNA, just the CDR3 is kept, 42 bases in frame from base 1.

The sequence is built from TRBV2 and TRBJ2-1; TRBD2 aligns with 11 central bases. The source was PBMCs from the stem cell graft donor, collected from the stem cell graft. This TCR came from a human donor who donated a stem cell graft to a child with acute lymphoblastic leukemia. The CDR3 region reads CASMGLADYNEQFF. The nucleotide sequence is TGTGCCAGCATGGGACTAGCGGACTACAATGAGCAGTTCTTC.